These T cell receptor beta chains were read from a single sample in a study of human T cells and chemical hapten exposure. TCRdb re-called the RACE reads with MiXCR, one entry per CDR3 protein. The table shows roughly 380,000 distinct CDR3 sequences, with around 5.5% occurring only once. Sequencing used whole blood, obtained in connection with sensitization to the hapten diphenylcyclopropenone (DPC). The receptors were gathered from a woman aged 45-65 years with alopecia areata. Some clones in this sample may be carry-over from other donors' samples. The CDR3 runs from the conserved cysteine through the conserved F or W. The D gene is left open where the match is weak. Size is omitted from some rows. Given values are once, few, many or a class for expanded clones.

V	D	size	J	CDR3	DNA
TRBV12-5	-	many	TRBJ2-5	CASGLEPPGTQYF	TGTGCTAGTGGTTTGGAACCCCCTGGGACCCAGTACTTC
TRBV30	-	-	TRBJ2-2	CAWTLSGTGELFF	TGTGCCTGGACCCTTAGCGGCACCGGGGAGCTGTTTTTT
TRBV5-1	-	many	TRBJ2-3	CASSLGRTSTDTQYF	TGCGCCAGCAGCTTGGGACGGACCAGCACAGATACGCAGTATTTT
TRBV27	TRBD1	many	TRBJ1-1	CASSPGGPNTEAFF	TGTGCCAGCAGTCCAGGGGGTCCGAACACTGAAGCTTTCTTT
TRBV12-3/TRBV12-4	-	few	TRBJ2-7	CASSLGRTRDEQYF	TGTGCCAGCAGTTTAGGGAGGACGAGGGACGAGCAGTACTTC
TRBV6-5	TRBD1	many	TRBJ2-7	CATQRDSLGEQYF	TGTGCCACCCAAAGGGACAGTTTGGGTGAGCAGTACTTC
TRBV3-1	-	many	TRBJ2-1	CASSQDLVRLGEQFF	TGTGCCAGCAGCCAAGATCTAGTTCGATTGGGTGAGCAGTTCTTC
TRBV9	-	many	TRBJ1-1	CASSVVRGNTEAFF	TGTGCCAGCAGCGTAGTAAGAGGGAACACTGAAGCTTTCTTT
TRBV5-8	TRBD1	few	TRBJ1-1	CASSLEGAGSKNTEAFF	TGTGCCAGCAGCTTGGAGGGGGCGGGCAGTAAGAACACTGAAGCTTTCTTT
TRBV12-3/TRBV12-4	TRBD1	-	TRBJ1-2	CASSSRDRPTGTF	TGTGCCAGCAGCTCCAGGGACAGGCCAACAGGAACCTTC
TRBV15	TRBD2	-	TRBJ2-2	CATSGGSSGRAGELFF	TGTGCCACCAGCGGAGGATCTAGCGGGAGAGCCGGGGAGCTGTTTTTT
TRBV29-1	-	many	TRBJ2-3	CSVEIVSDTQYF	TGCAGCGTTGAGATAGTTTCAGATACGCAGTATTTT
TRBV7-6	TRBD1	many	TRBJ1-2	CASSLDAGGYYGYTF	TGTGCCAGCAGCTTAGATGCAGGGGGCTACTATGGCTACACCTTC
TRBV9	TRBD2	many	TRBJ2-1	CASSVSGGGYNEQFF	TGTGCCAGCAGCGTAAGCGGGGGAGGATACAATGAGCAGTTCTTC
TRBV28	-	many	TRBJ2-7	CASRSVSSYEQYF	TGTGCCAGCAGGAGCGTGAGCTCCTACGAGCAGTACTTC
TRBV20-1	-	-	TRBJ1-1	CSAREYREISEAFF	TGCAGTGCTAGAGAATACAGGGAGATCAGTGAAGCTTTCTTT
TRBV6-2/TRBV6-3	-	-	TRBJ1-1	CASSRLEGIPLNTEAFF	TGTGCCAGCAGCAGACTGGAGGGCATCCCATTGAACACTGAAGCTTTCTTT
TRBV20-1	-	few	TRBJ2-3	CSAPSWGEFADTQYF	TGCAGTGCACCCAGTTGGGGGGAGTTCGCGGATACGCAGTATTTT
TRBV20-1	TRBD1	-	TRBJ2-2	CSAPGTGVTGELFF	TGCAGTGCACCCGGGACAGGGGTCACCGGGGAGCTGTTTTTT
TRBV7-2	-	-	TRBJ1-3	CASSAANSGNTIYF	TGTGCCAGCAGCGCAGCAAACTCTGGAAACACCATATATTTT
TRBV5-4	-	many	TRBJ2-5	CASSPESTQETQYF	TGTGCCAGCAGCCCCGAGTCCACGCAAGAGACCCAGTACTTC
TRBV10-3	-	many	TRBJ2-7	CAISESSIYEQYF	TGTGCCATCAGTGAGTCTAGCATCTACGAGCAGTACTTC
TRBV29-1	TRBD1	-	TRBJ1-1	CSVDRGARTEAFF	TGCAGCGTTGACAGGGGGGCGAGGACTGAAGCTTTCTTT
TRBV29-1	-	many	TRBJ2-6	CSVETPSSGANVLTF	TGCAGCGTTGAAACCCCGAGCTCTGGGGCCAACGTCCTGACTTTC
TRBV12-3/TRBV12-4	-	many	TRBJ2-3	CASSLGAGRYF	TGTGCCAGCAGTTTAGGGGCCGGGCGGTATTTT
TRBV7-9	-	few	TRBJ1-1	CASSPSNQRDEAFF	TGTGCCAGCAGCCCATCGAATCAGAGGGATGAAGCTTTCTTT
TRBV12-3/TRBV12-4	TRBD1	many	TRBJ2-6	CASSSGQAGANVLTF	TGTGCCAGCAGTTCGGGACAGGCTGGGGCCAACGTCCTGACTTTC
TRBV12-3/TRBV12-4	TRBD1	few	TRBJ1-1	CASRQKGASGFAFF	TGTGCCAGCAGACAAAAGGGGGCGTCAGGATTTGCTTTCTTT
TRBV19	TRBD1	-	TRBJ2-4	CASSIWTGWSKNIQYF	TGTGCCAGTAGTATTTGGACAGGGTGGTCCAAAAACATTCAGTACTTC
TRBV4-1	-	few	TRBJ2-5	CASSQAGSETQYF	TGCGCCAGCAGCCAAGCAGGTTCAGAGACCCAGTACTTC
TRBV2	-	-	TRBJ2-7	CASKLSSSSYEQYF	TGTGCCAGTAAACTCTCAAGTAGCTCCTACGAGCAGTACTTC
TRBV6-2/TRBV6-3	TRBD1	-	TRBJ2-3	CASSLRQGPDTQYF	TGTGCCAGCAGTTTAAGACAGGGCCCAGATACGCAGTATTTT
TRBV20-1	-	-	TRBJ1-1	CSASPPEAFF	TGCAGTGCTAGTCCTCCTGAAGCTTTCTTT
TRBV6-5	TRBD1	many	TRBJ1-6	CASSYGQGTSPLHF	TGTGCCAGCAGTTACGGACAGGGAACCTCACCCCTCCACTTT
TRBV12-3/TRBV12-4	TRBD1	few	TRBJ1-1	CASSAGTVGEWAFF	TGTGCCAGCAGTGCCGGGACAGTGGGTGAATGGGCTTTCTTT
TRBV27	-	many	TRBJ2-1	CASSWAGRDNEQFF	TGTGCCAGCAGTTGGGCCGGACGTGACAATGAGCAGTTCTTC
TRBV2	-	few	TRBJ1-1	CASKTGSTNTEAFF	TGTGCCAGCAAGACGGGCTCAACGAACACTGAAGCTTTCTTT
TRBV6-2/TRBV6-3	TRBD1	few	TRBJ2-1	CASNQGQGRYNEQFF	TGTGCCAGCAACCAAGGACAGGGGAGGTACAATGAGCAGTTCTTC
TRBV5-6	-	many	TRBJ2-7	CASSVRGYEQYF	TGTGCCAGCAGCGTGAGGGGTTACGAGCAGTACTTC
TRBV7-9	TRBD2	many	TRBJ2-1	CASSPTGTRNEPQFF	TGTGCCAGCAGCCCCACCGGGACTAGAAATGAACCGCAGTTCTTC
TRBV7-3	TRBD2	many	TRBJ2-1	CASSLNILTSGNEQFF	TGTGCCAGCAGCTTAAATATTTTGACTAGCGGGAATGAGCAGTTCTTC
TRBV29-1	-	few	TRBJ1-2	CSVEKGVYGYTF	TGCAGCGTTGAGAAGGGGGTTTATGGCTACACCTTC
TRBV27	-	-	TRBJ1-2	CASRPYESGSSWYTF	TGTGCCAGCAGGCCCTATGAATCAGGGTCCTCATGGTACACCTTC
TRBV9	-	-	TRBJ1-5	CASSVGGRLDQPQHF	TGTGCCAGCAGCGTAGGGGGACGTTTAGATCAGCCCCAGCATTTT
TRBV11-2	-	few	TRBJ1-1	CASSFVGAEAFF	TGTGCCAGCAGCTTCGTGGGGGCCGAGGCTTTCTTT
TRBV2	TRBD2	few	TRBJ2-1	CASSEGSGGLNEQFF	TGTGCCAGCAGTGAAGGTAGCGGGGGGCTCAATGAGCAGTTCTTC
TRBV6-6	TRBD1	many	TRBJ1-2	CASSYPGTGGLGYTF	TGTGCCAGCAGTTACCCGGGGACAGGGGGGCTAGGCTACACCTTC
TRBV2	-	many	TRBJ1-1	CAIEAGAEAFF	TGTGCCATCGAAGCCGGGGCTGAAGCTTTCTTT
TRBV12-5	-	few	TRBJ2-3	CASGFGSGSDTQYF	TGTGCTAGTGGTTTCGGCAGCGGATCAGATACGCAGTATTTT
TRBV5-1	-	few	TRBJ2-2	CASSLQGYTGELFF	TGCGCCAGCAGCTTGCAGGGGTACACCGGGGAGCTGTTTTTT
TRBV15	-	many	TRBJ2-5	CATSARGETQYF	TGTGCCACCAGCGCCCGAGGAGAGACCCAGTACTTC
TRBV5-1	-	many	TRBJ2-7	CASSLGSTETYEQYF	TGCGCCAGCAGCTTGGGGAGCACAGAAACCTACGAGCAGTACTTC
TRBV27	TRBD1	few	TRBJ1-4	CASSIQGPNEKLFF	TGTGCCAGCAGTATACAGGGGCCGAATGAAAAACTGTTTTTT
TRBV29-1	-	-	TRBJ1-5	CSVGIPGQPQHF	TGCAGCGTTGGGATTCCGGGCCAGCCCCAGCATTTT
TRBV6-5	TRBD2	many	TRBJ2-3	CATGGTLTDTQYF	TGTGCCACCGGGGGGACCCTCACAGATACGCAGTATTTT
TRBV14	TRBD2	-	TRBJ2-3	CASSFSSGLRLSDTQYF	TGTGCCAGCAGCTTCTCTAGCGGGTTGAGGCTCTCAGATACGCAGTATTTT
TRBV7-2	-	many	TRBJ2-5	CASSPGAVVETQYF	TGTGCCAGCAGCCCAGGGGCGGTGGTGGAGACCCAGTACTTC